This record covers a single T cell receptor beta chain. Its specific antigen is unknown. One base away there is no much larger clone; base qualities are not given. TCRbeta CDR3 sequencing was performed on sorted unstimulated T cells and on proliferating T cells recovered from mixed lymphocyte reactions. Fresh whole blood from roughly ten HLA-typed healthy donors served as the source for isolating PBMCs. To map where alloreactive clones came from, unstimulated CD4+ regulatory T cells were FACS-sorted. Receptor libraries were prepared by the immunoSEQ multiplex PCR assay. Each sample had about 10^5 TCR templates assayed by the deep sequencing platform. Genomic DNA extracted from sorted T cells was the material used for TCRbeta CDR3 sequencing. Per the source publication's procedure: The R programming language was used for clonal analysis of the TCRbeta CDR3 data. Alloreactive CD4+ and CD8+ clones were defined by comparing unstimulated samples with post-reaction CFSE-low samples. By matching sequences to the repertoires of sorted unstimulated Treg and non-Treg cells, each alloreactive CD4+ clone was assigned a regulatory or non-regulatory origin. The table comes from immuneACCESS by way of TCRdb, which keeps in-frame sequences with V and J called. Part of the clones is missing from these tables; in studies checked, under half for an unresolved V gene and the rest for unknown reasons. V, J and clone size reflect that table, while D and trimming were determined from the DNA. For this sample there are about 100,000 clones; approximately 94% appear just once. Together, the top ten hold under 0.65% of the sample.

This record comes from a study of siplizumab effects on memory and regulatory T cells (dated by TCRdb to the late 2010s). Looking at the study overall: The study looked at the effect of siplizumab, an anti-CD2 antibody, on alloreactive T-cell subsets in allogeneic mixed lymphocyte reactions made from human PBMCs. What the work shows at the level of the full study, not this receptor alone: Whether proliferating Tregs from siplizumab cultures were suppressive was not functionally confirmed. Compared with memory T cells, unstimulated naive T cells appeared more diverse, and naive cells seemed to make a substantial contribution to the alloresponse. For roughly 75-97% of proliferating CD4+ or CD8+ clones, no naive or memory phenotype could be assigned. Siplizumab significantly reduced the cumulative frequency of alloreactive sequences traceable to unstimulated CD4+ memory T cells. In reactions with siplizumab, an average of about 69% of mappable alloreactive CD4+ clones were Treg-derived, compared with 26.9% in control reactions. Because sequences below about 10^-5 frequency were poorly captured, only a minor fraction of alloreactive clones could be mapped to unstimulated subsets.

Inclusive of the bounding cysteine and phenylalanine, the CDR3 is 13 residues long. Of all the DNA, just the CDR3 is kept, 39 bases in frame from base 1. The junction carries 9 bases between V and J, which are trimmed by 0 bases and 6 bases respectively. CDR1 is given as SGHNT and CDR2 as YYREEE, both from the germline V gene (reference sequence). The material sequenced was Tregs sorted from blood. The chain is assembled from TRBV5-4 and TRBJ1-2; TRBD1 is perhaps the D gene, given 6 matching bases. This TCR derives from a human donor in good health. The CDR3 protein is CASSLDRAHGYTF. In nucleotide form, the sequence is TGTGCCAGCAGCTTGGACAGGGCTCATGGCTACACCTTC.